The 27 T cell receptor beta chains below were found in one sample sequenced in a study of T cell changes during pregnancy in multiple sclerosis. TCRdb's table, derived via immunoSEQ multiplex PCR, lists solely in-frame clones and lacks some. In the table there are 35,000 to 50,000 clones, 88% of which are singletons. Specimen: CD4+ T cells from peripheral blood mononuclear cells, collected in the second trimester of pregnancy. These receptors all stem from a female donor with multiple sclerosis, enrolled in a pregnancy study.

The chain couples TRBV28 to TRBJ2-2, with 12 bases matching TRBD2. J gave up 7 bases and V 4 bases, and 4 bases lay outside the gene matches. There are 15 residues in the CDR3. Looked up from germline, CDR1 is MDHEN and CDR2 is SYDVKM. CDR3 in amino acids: CASSSSGRAVGELFF. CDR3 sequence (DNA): TGTGCCAGCAGTTCTAGCGGGAGGGCCGTCGGGGAGCTGTTTTTT.

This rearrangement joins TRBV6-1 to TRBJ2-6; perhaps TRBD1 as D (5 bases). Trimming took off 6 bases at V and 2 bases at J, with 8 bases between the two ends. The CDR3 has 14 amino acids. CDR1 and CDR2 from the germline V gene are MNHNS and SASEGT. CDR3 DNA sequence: TGTGCCAGCAGACCGACAGCTGGGGCCAACGTCCTGACTTTC. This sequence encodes CASRPTAGANVLTF.

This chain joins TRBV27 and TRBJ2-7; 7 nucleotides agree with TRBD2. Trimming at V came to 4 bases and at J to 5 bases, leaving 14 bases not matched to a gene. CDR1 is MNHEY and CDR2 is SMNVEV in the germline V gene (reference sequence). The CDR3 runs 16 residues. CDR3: CASSSLMGRVENEQYF. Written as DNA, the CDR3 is TGTGCCAGCAGTTCCCTTATGGGGAGGGTAGAAAACGAGCAGTACTTC.

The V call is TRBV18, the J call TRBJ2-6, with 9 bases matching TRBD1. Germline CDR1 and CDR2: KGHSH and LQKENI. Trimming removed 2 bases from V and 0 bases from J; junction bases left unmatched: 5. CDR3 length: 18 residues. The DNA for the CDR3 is TGTGCCAGCTCACCAAAGGGACAGGGCTCCTCTGGGGCCAACGTCCTGACTTTC. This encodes CASSPKGQGSSGANVLTF.

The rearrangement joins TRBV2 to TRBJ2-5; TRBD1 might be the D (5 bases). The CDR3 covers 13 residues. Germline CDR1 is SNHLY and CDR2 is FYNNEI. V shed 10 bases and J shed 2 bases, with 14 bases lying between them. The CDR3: CATRRQLQETQYF. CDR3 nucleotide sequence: TGTGCCACGAGAAGACAGTTACAAGAGACCCAGTACTTC.

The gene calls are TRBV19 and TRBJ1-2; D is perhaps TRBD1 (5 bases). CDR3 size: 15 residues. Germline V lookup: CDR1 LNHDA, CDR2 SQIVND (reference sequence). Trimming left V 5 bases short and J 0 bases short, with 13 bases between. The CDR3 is CASSRGQKANYGYTF. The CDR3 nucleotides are TGTGCCAGTAGTCGCGGACAAAAAGCTAACTATGGCTACACCTTC. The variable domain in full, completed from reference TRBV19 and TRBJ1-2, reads DGGITQSPKYLFRKEGQNVTLSCEQNLNHDAMYWYRQDPGQGLRLIYYSQIVNDFQKGDIAEGYSVSREKKESFPLTVTSAQKNPTAFYLCASSRGQKANYGYTFGSGTRLTVV.

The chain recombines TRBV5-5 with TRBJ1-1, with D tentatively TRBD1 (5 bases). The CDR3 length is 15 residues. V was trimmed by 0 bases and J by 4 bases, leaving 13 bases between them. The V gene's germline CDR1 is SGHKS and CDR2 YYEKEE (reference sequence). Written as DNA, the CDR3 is TGTGCCAGCAGCTTGGCGGCAGGGAGGACCACTGAAGCTTTCTTT. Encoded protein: CASSLAAGRTTEAFF.

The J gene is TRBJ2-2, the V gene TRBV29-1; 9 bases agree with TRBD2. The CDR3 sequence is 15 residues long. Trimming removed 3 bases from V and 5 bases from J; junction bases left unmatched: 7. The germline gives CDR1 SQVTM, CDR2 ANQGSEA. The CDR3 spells CSVDFSGSGTGELFF. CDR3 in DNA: TGCAGCGTTGATTTTAGCGGGAGTGGGACCGGGGAGCTGTTTTTT.

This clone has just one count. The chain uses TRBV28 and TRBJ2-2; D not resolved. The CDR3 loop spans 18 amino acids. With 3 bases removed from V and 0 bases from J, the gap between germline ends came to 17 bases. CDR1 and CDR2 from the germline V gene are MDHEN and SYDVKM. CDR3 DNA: TGTGCCAGCAGTTTTAACCCGATTGGGCCCGCGAACACCGGGGAGCTGTTTTTT. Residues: CASSFNPIGPANTGELFF.

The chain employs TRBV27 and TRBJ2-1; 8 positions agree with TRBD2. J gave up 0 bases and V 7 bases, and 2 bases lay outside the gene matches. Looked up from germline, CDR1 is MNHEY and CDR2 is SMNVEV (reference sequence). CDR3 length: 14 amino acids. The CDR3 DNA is TGTGCCAGCATGCTAGCGGGCTCCTACAATGAGCAGTTCTTC. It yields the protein CASMLAGSYNEQFF.

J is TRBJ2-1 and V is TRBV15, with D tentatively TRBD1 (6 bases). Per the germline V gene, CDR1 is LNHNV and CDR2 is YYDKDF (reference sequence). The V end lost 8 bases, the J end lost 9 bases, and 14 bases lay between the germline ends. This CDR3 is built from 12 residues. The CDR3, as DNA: TGTGCCACCCAACAGGGAAGGGGTGAGCAGTTCTTC. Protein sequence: CATQQGRGEQFF. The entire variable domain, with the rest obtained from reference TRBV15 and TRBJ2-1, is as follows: DAMVIQNPRYQVTQFGKPVTLSCSQTLNHNVMYWYQQKSSQAPKLLFHYYDKDFNNEADTPDNFQSRRPNTSFCFLDIRSPGLGDTAMYLCATQQGRGEQFFGPGTRLTVL.

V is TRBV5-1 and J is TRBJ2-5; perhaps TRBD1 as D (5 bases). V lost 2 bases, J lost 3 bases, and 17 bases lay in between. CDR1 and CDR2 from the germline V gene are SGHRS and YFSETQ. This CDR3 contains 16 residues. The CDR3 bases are TGCGCCAGCAGCTTCGGTGGGGCCGTGCTAAAAGAGACCCAGTACTTC. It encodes CASSFGGAVLKETQYF. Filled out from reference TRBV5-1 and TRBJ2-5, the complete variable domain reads KAGVTQTPRYLIKTRGQQVTLSCSPISGHRSVSWYQQTPGQGLQFLFEYFSETQRNKGNFPGRFSGRQFSNSRSEMNVSTLELGDSALYLCASSFGGAVLKETQYFGPGTRLLVL.

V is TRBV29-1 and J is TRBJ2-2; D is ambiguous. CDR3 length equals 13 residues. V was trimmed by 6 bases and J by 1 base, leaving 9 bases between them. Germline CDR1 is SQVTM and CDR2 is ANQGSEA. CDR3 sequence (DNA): TGCAGCGTCTCCTCCAGGAACACCGGGGAGCTGTTTTTT. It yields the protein CSVSSRNTGELFF.

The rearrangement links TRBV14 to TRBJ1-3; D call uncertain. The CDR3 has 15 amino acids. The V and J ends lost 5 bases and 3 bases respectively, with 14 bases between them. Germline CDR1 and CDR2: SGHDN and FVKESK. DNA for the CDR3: TGTGCCAGCAGCTCCCCAGCCAGGATTGGAAACACCATATATTTT. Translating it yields CASSSPARIGNTIYF.

CDR3 DNA: TGCGCCAGCAGCCAAGAGAGACTAGCGGGTGGCAACCTCCAAGAGACCCAGTACTTC. Translated: CASSQERLAGGNLQETQYF. The chain uses TRBV4-1 and TRBJ2-5, with 10 bases fitting TRBD2. From germline, CDR1 is MGHRA and CDR2 YSYEKL. V gave up 0 bases and J gave up 1 base; unmatched junction bases: 11. There are 19 residues in the CDR3.

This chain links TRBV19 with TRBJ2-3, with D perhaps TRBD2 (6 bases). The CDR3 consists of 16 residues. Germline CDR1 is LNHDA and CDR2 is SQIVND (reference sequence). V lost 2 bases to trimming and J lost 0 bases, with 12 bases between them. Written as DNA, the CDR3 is TGTGCCAGTAGTATAATCGGGGACTCTAGCACAGATACGCAGTATTTT. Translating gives CASSIIGDSSTDTQYF.

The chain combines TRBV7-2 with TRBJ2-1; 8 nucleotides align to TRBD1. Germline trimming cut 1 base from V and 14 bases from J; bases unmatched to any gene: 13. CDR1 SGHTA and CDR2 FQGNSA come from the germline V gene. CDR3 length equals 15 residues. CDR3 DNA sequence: TGTGCCAGCAGCTTAGGCGGTTGGGAGACAGGGGCTGAGTTCTTC. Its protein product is CASSLGGWETGAEFF.

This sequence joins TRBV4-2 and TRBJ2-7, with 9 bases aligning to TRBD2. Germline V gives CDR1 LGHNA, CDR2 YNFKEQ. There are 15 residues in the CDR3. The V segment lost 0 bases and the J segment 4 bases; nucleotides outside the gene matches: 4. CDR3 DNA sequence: TGTGCCAGCAGCCAAGATAGTAGCGGGAGTTACGAGCAGTACTTC. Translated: CASSQDSSGSYEQYF.

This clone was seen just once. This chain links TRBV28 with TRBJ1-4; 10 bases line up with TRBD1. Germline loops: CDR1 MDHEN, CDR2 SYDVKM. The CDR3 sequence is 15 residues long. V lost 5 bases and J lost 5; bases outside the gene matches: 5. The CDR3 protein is CASSQPGQGNEKLFF. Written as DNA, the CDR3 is TGTGCCAGCAGTCAACCGGGACAGGGGAATGAAAAACTGTTTTTT.

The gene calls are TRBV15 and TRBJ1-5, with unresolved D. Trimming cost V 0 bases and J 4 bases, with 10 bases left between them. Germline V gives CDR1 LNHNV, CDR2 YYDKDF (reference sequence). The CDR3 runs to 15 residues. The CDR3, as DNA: TGTGCCACCAGCAGAGATCGACGGGAAAATCAGCCCCAGCATTTT. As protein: CATSRDRRENQPQHF.

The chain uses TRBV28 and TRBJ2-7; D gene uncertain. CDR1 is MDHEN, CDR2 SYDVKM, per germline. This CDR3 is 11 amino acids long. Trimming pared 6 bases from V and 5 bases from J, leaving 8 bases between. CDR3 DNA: TGTGCCAGCAGGACAAGAAACGAGCAGTACTTC. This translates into CASRTRNEQYF.

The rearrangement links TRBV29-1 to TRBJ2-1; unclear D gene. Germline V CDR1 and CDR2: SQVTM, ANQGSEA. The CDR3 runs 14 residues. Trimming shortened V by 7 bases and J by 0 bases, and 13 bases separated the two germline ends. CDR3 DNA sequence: TGCAGCGCCGAAACTGCGGCCTCCTACAATGAGCAGTTCTTC. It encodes CSAETAASYNEQFF.

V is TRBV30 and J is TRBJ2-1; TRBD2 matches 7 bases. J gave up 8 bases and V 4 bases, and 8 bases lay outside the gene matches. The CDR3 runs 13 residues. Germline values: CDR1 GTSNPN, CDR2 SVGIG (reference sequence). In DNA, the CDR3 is TGTGCCTGGACGAAAGCTAGCGGTCATGAGCAGTTCTTC. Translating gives CAWTKASGHEQFF.

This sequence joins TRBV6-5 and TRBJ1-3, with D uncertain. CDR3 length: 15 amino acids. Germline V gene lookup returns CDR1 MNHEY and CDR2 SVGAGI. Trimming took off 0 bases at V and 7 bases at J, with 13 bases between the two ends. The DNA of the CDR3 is TGTGCCAGCAGTTACTCGCGGGGTGTTCCTAACACCATATATTTT. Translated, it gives CASSYSRGVPNTIYF.

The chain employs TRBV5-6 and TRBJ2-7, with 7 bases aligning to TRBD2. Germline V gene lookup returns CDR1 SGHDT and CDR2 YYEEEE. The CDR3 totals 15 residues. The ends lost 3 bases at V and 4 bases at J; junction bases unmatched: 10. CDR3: CASSWGGQGGYEQYF. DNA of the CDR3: TGTGCCAGCAGCTGGGGGGGTCAGGGAGGATACGAGCAGTACTTC.

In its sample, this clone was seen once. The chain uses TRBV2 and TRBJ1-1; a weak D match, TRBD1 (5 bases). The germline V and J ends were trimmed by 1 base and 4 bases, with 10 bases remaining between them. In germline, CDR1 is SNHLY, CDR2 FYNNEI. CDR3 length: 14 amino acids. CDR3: CASSEVGGATEAFF. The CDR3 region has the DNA TGTGCCAGCAGTGAAGTTGGAGGGGCCACTGAAGCTTTCTTT.

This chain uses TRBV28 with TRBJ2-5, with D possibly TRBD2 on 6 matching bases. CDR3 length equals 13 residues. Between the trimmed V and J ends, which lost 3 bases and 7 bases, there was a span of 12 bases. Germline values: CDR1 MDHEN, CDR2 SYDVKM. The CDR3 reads CASSFFEGGTQYF. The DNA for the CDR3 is TGTGCCAGCAGTTTTTTTGAGGGAGGGACCCAGTACTTC.